This TCR beta chain was sequenced for a study of vaccination and CD4 T cells after COVID-19. About the study: Recovered patients in the cohort numbered six men and four women, two of them Hispanic. Whole-study results and caveats: Reactive clonotype counts went from median roughly 19 after infection to a few dozen after vaccination, nonsignificantly. Among those convalescent, a median approximately 83% of reactive clones emerged solely post-vaccination.

Each CDR3 protein is one row after TCRdb ran MiXCR on the PCR reads. The sample holds 15,000 to 20,000 distinct CDR3 sequences, less than 70% seen once. US Alpha, Beta and Delta variants postdated the positive PCR dates, which ran from March to December 2020. As to this clonotype: Its antigen is not identified.

This sequence originates from a human donor who had recovered from COVID-19. Material: CD4+ T cells from blood, obtained after SARS-CoV-2 vaccination.

The CDR3 is CASSPDPAGRSETQYF. As DNA, the CDR3 is TGTGCCAGCAGCCCTGACCCGGCAGGGAGGTCAGAGACCCAGTACTTC. The chain links TRBV5-6 to TRBJ2-5; tentative D call: TRBD2 (6 bases). V was clipped by 4 bases and J by 4 bases, with 20 bases between them. CDR1 is SGHDT, CDR2 YYEEEE, per germline. The CDR3 covers 16 residues.